Shown below are 11 T cell receptor beta chains from a single sample sequenced in a study of blood T cell repertoires in COVID-19. Some clones are missing from TCRdb's copy, which holds only in-frame ones; the method was immunoSEQ multiplex PCR. The sample has 200,000 to 250,000 clones, 70% to 85% seen once. The material sequenced was peripheral blood. The receptors originated from a middle-aged man with active or convalescent COVID-19.

The chain combines TRBV7-2 with TRBJ2-1, with 14 bases matching TRBD2. CDR1 is SGHTA, CDR2 FQGNSA, per germline. The length of the CDR3 is 15 residues. Trimming took 5 bases from V and 6 from J; bases not matched to a gene: 3. CDR3 residues: CASSHGTSGGNEQFF. In DNA form, the CDR3 reads TGTGCCAGCAGCCACGGGACTAGCGGGGGCAATGAGCAGTTCTTC.

This chain uses TRBV2 with TRBJ2-7; 12 bases are a match to TRBD2. This CDR3 region has 15 residues. Germline V gives CDR1 SNHLY, CDR2 FYNNEI. V gave up 4 bases and J gave up 4 bases; unmatched junction bases: 5. The CDR3 reads CASSALAGGVYEQYF. The DNA of the CDR3 is TGTGCCAGCAGTGCCCTAGCGGGAGGGGTATACGAGCAGTACTTC.

The J gene is TRBJ1-2, the V gene TRBV20-1; D is uncertain. Germline assignment: CDR1 DFQATT and CDR2 SNEGSKA (reference sequence). Between the trimmed V and J ends, which lost 7 bases and 1 base, there was a span of 7 bases. The CDR3 is 11 amino acids. The CDR3 DNA reads TGCAGTGGGCTCTTTAACTATGGCTACACCTTC. Encoded protein: CSGLFNYGYTF.

CDR3 region: CASSPPSTDKLYGYTF. DNA of the CDR3: TGTGCCAGCTCACCACCGAGTACAGACAAGCTCTATGGCTACACCTTC. The V gene is TRBV18, the J gene TRBJ1-2, with D uncertain. The CDR3 extends over 16 amino acids. Germline CDR1 reads KGHSH; CDR2 reads LQKENI. V dropped 0 bases and J dropped 4 bases, with 15 bases sitting between them.

The chain employs TRBV18 and TRBJ2-2; TRBD1 is a possible D gene (5 bases). The CDR3 extends over 16 amino acids. Germline V lookup: CDR1 KGHSH, CDR2 LQKENI. Trimming pared 5 bases from V and 0 bases from J, leaving 13 bases between. This CDR3 reads CASSEGVPSNTGELFF. DNA for the CDR3: TGTGCCAGCTCAGAAGGGGTTCCCTCGAACACCGGGGAGCTGTTTTTT.

The V gene is TRBV5-6, the J gene TRBJ2-5; no clear D. This CDR3 comprises 14 residues. V gave up 4 bases and J gave up 5 bases, with 15 bases separating them. The V gene's germline CDR1 is SGHDT and CDR2 YYEEEE. CDR3 DNA: TGTGCCAGCAGCCTTGTCCCGGCGCGGGAGACCCAGTACTTC. It yields the protein CASSLVPARETQYF.

The chain combines TRBV18 with TRBJ2-3, with 7 bases that match TRBD2. The CDR3 has 15 amino acids. V gave up 3 bases and J gave up 6 bases; unmatched junction bases: 9. Germline V gene data show CDR1 as KGHSH and CDR2 as LQKENI. The CDR3 loop is CASSPRIAGSDTQYF. DNA for the CDR3: TGTGCCAGCTCACCGAGGATAGCGGGTTCGGATACGCAGTATTTT.

This chain joins TRBV6-6 and TRBJ1-1; TRBD1 agrees at 11 bases. This CDR3 has 14 residues. V was pared by 7 bases and J by 3 bases, with 4 bases of the junction left unmatched. Germline V gene lookup returns CDR1 MNHNY and CDR2 SVGAGI (reference sequence). The CDR3 reads CASNEGQGDTEAFF. Here the CDR3 DNA reads TGTGCCAGCAACGAGGGACAGGGGGACACTGAAGCTTTCTTT.

The gene calls are TRBV21-1 and TRBJ1-1; the table's D call of TRBD1 was not tested on the DNA. TRBV21-1 is described as a pseudogene. The CDR3 runs to 16 residues. CDR3 in amino acids: CASSTLDRIADTEAFF. The CDR3 DNA sequence: TGTGCCAGCAGCACCCTGGACAGAATAGCAGACACTGAAGCTTTCTTT.

The V call is TRBV7-2, the J call TRBJ1-2; D remains ambiguous. Looked up from germline, CDR1 is SGHTA and CDR2 is FQGNSA. The CDR3 is 12 residues long. V was pared by 5 bases and J by 6 bases, with 10 bases between. CDR3 nucleotide sequence: TGTGCCAGCAGCCTATCGCCCGATGGCTACACCTTC. Residues: CASSLSPDGYTF.

The chain employs TRBV3-1 (or the pseudogene TRBV3-2) and TRBJ2-6; 9 nucleotides line up with TRBD1. The V and J ends lost 4 bases and 0 bases, in that order; junction bases with no gene match: 10. Germline V gives CDR1 LGHDT, CDR2 YNNKEL (reference sequence). The CDR3 is 19 residues long. The CDR3 DNA follows: TGTGCCAGCAGCCTCTTCCCGACAGGGGGGATCTCTGGGGCCAACGTCCTGACTTTC. It is translated as CASSLFPTGGISGANVLTF.